These 18 T cell receptor beta chains were all obtained from the same sample, sequenced in a study of T-cell memory formation after mild COVID-19. TCRdb re-analysed the 5' RACE reads in MiXCR, keeping a single row per CDR3 protein. The sample yields hundreds of thousands of distinct CDR3 sequences, about 20% seen once. Input material: PBMCs or a T cell subset sorted from them (not recorded which). The receptors here all came from an adult woman who had mild COVID-19 (a few samples of this study predate the infection). Cell type and time point are not known.

J is TRBJ2-3 and V is TRBV7-9; perhaps TRBD1 as D (6 bases). CDR3 length equals 16 residues. V lost 5 bases and J 4 bases, leaving 19 bases between the germline ends. Germline loops: CDR1 SEHNR, CDR2 FQNEAQ (reference sequence). CDR3 amino acids: CASSGPGHQYSDTQYF. CDR3 bases: TGTGCCAGCAGCGGTCCGGGACACCAGTATTCAGATACGCAGTATTTT.

The V and J genes are TRBV25-1 and TRBJ1-2; weak D call: TRBD1 (6 bases). Germline values: CDR1 MGHDK, CDR2 SYGVNS. This CDR3 spans 17 amino acids. V lost 4 bases and J lost 4, with 22 bases in between. CDR3: CASSVSGGQGRRYGYTF. The CDR3 DNA reads as TGTGCCAGCAGTGTGTCCGGGGGGCAGGGTCGGCGCTATGGCTACACCTTC.

The sample holds many counts of this clonotype. The gene calls are TRBV20-1 and TRBJ2-3; 7 nucleotides match TRBD2. The CDR3 loop spans 14 amino acids. After removal of 4 bases from V and 4 bases from J, the junction contained 8 bases not matched to a gene. From germline, CDR1 is DFQATT and CDR2 SNEGSKA (reference sequence). In nucleotides, the CDR3 is TGCAGTGCTACCTTGACTAGCCAGGCAGATACGCAGTATTTT. It specifies CSATLTSQADTQYF.

This chain connects TRBV15 to TRBJ2-2, with D possibly matching TRBD1 (6 bases). CDR3 length equals 14 residues. Deletions cut 1 base from V and 6 bases from J, with 9 bases between. Germline loops: CDR1 LNHNV, CDR2 YYDKDF (reference sequence). The CDR3 region is CATSRGTGPGELFF. Here the CDR3 DNA reads TGTGCCACCAGCAGAGGAACAGGGCCCGGGGAGCTGTTTTTT. The variable domain in full, completed from reference TRBV15 and TRBJ2-2, reads DAMVIQNPRYQVTQFGKPVTLSCSQTLNHNVMYWYQQKSSQAPKLLFHYYDKDFNNEADTPDNFQSRRPNTSFCFLDIRSPGLGDTAMYLCATSRGTGPGELFFGEGSRLTVL.

This clonotype was counted between two and nine times. The V gene is TRBV20-1, the J gene TRBJ1-1; TRBD1 matches at 10 bases. V was clipped by 3 bases and J by 1 base; unmatched bases: 2. The CDR3 runs 14 residues. Germline-derived CDR1 and CDR2 are DFQATT and SNEGSKA (reference sequence). DNA for the CDR3: TGCAGTGCTAGGGGACAGGGGACGAACACTGAAGCTTTCTTT. It codes for CSARGQGTNTEAFF.

The rearrangement uses TRBV7-8 and TRBJ2-1; D gene uncertain. V gave up 0 bases and J gave up 8 bases, with 5 bases separating them. Germline-derived CDR1 and CDR2 are SGHVS and FQNEAQ. The CDR3 is 12 amino acids. CDR3 sequence reads: CASSLAIYEQFF. DNA for the CDR3: TGTGCCAGCAGCTTAGCAATTTATGAGCAGTTCTTC. Full variable domain (remainder filled in from reference TRBV7-8 and TRBJ2-1): GAGVSQSPRYKVAKRGQDVALRCDPISGHVSLFWYQQALGQGPEFLTYFQNEAQLDKSGLPSDRFFAERPEGSVSTLKIQRTQQEDSAVYLCASSLAIYEQFFGPGTRLTVL.

This clonotype has just a few counts. Compared with germline, one end of the junction differs, possibly owing to a read error. V usage is TRBV7-9 and J usage is TRBJ1-6; D is unclear. Germline values: CDR1 SEHNR, CDR2 FQNEAQ (reference sequence). This CDR3 comprises 17 residues. Here the CDR3 reads CASSLMTRRRDNSPLHF. The CDR3 DNA follows: TGTGCCAGCAGCTTGATGACAAGACGGCGAGATAACTCACCCCTCCACTTT. The full variable domain, in which reference TRBV7-9 and TRBJ1-6 provide the parts outside the CDR3, is DTGVSQNPRHKITKRGQNVTFRCDPISEHNRLYWYRQTLGQGPEFLTYFQNEAQLEKSRLLSDRFSAERPKGSFSTLEIQRTEQGDSAMYLCASSLMTRRRDNSPLHFGNGTRLTVT.

In this sample, this clonotype turned up a few times. The V gene is TRBV10-3, the J gene TRBJ2-3; D ambiguous. Germline V gives CDR1 ENHRY, CDR2 SYGVKD. Trimming left V 1 base short and J 13 bases short, with 12 bases between. The CDR3 runs to 12 residues. CDR3 coding DNA: TGTGCCATCAGTGAGTGGGATAGTCGCAAGTATTTT. Its translation: CAISEWDSRKYF.

This clonotype was found once. The genes are TRBV2 and TRBJ1-1, with D possibly being TRBD1 (6 bases). There are 14 residues in the CDR3. Germline V CDR1 and CDR2: SNHLY, FYNNEI. V gave up 4 bases and J gave up 0 bases, with 9 bases separating them. CDR3 sequence reads: CASSAYRVNTEAFF. The DNA for the CDR3 is TGTGCCAGCAGTGCTTACAGGGTGAACACTGAAGCTTTCTTT.

The CDR3 region is CASSLDLAYGYTF. CDR3 bases: TGTGCCAGCAGCTTAGATTTGGCCTATGGCTACACCTTC. The chain couples TRBV7-9 to TRBJ1-2; D is ambiguous. This CDR3 is 13 amino acids long. Trimming pared 1 base from V and 4 bases from J, leaving 7 bases between. The germline V gene encodes CDR1 SEHNR and CDR2 FQNEAQ (reference sequence).

The chain recombines TRBV7-3 with TRBJ2-3; D might be TRBD1 or TRBD2, each matching 7 bases. The V gene lost 4 bases and the J gene lost 6 bases, with 20 bases spanning the gap. The germline V gene encodes CDR1 SGHTA and CDR2 FQGTGA. The CDR3 has 16 amino acids. In nucleotides, the CDR3 is TGTGCCAGCAGCTCGGGGGGATACAGGGGCGAGGATACGCAGTATTTT. Residues: CASSSGGYRGEDTQYF.

At least ten counts were recorded for this clonotype. The chain is built from TRBV12-3 or TRBV12-4 and TRBJ2-1, with TRBD2 matching over 7 bases. With 2 bases clipped from V and 7 bases from J, the junction kept 8 bases outside the gene matches. CDR3 length: 15 amino acids. In DNA, the CDR3 is TGTGCCAGCAGTTTAACGAGCGGGATGAGAAATGAGCAGTTCTTC. This encodes CASSLTSGMRNEQFF.

This chain uses TRBV7-8 with TRBJ2-5; 8 bases map to TRBD2. Germline lookup yields CDR1 SGHVS and CDR2 FQNEAQ. The CDR3 covers 15 residues. With 2 bases clipped from V and 4 bases from J, the junction kept 6 bases outside the gene matches. The CDR3 DNA follows: TGTGCCAGCAGCTTACCTCTGGGACTAGGAGAGACCCAGTACTTC. It encodes CASSLPLGLGETQYF.

The chain links TRBV6-4 to TRBJ1-2; 10 bases agree with TRBD1. This CDR3 spans 13 amino acids. The germline V gene has CDR1 MRHNA and CDR2 SNTAGT. The J segment lost 10 bases and the V segment lost 3 bases, leaving 5 bases of the junction unmatched. The CDR3 region has the DNA TGTGCCAGCAGTGAAAGGGGACAGGGGTCCTACACCTTC. Amino acid sequence: CASSERGQGSYTF.

The chain uses TRBV4-3 and TRBJ1-1; D unclear. The V gene's germline CDR1 is LGHNA and CDR2 YSLEER. This CDR3 spans 16 amino acids. Trimming took 0 bases from V and 1 from J, leaving 12 bases between them. CDR3 sequence reads: CASSQDLRTPNTEAFF. CDR3 bases: TGCGCCAGCAGCCAAGACCTAAGAACCCCGAACACTGAAGCTTTCTTT.

This clonotype was seen a handful of times. The chain uses TRBV13 and TRBJ2-1; 11 bases are a match to TRBD2. This CDR3 comprises 18 residues. V lost 5 bases, J lost 3 bases, and 12 bases stayed unmatched. Germline-derived CDR1 and CDR2 are PRHDT and FYEKMQ (reference sequence). The CDR3 here is CASSQPSSGTSGYNEQFF. The CDR3 bases are TGTGCCAGCAGCCAACCCTCCTCCGGGACTAGCGGCTACAATGAGCAGTTCTTC.

The chain uses TRBV7-8 and TRBJ2-5, with a possible D match to TRBD1 (6 bases). Germline CDR1 SGHVS, CDR2 FQNEAQ. V lost 2 bases and J 6 bases, leaving 16 bases between the germline ends. The CDR3 totals 15 residues. CDR3 loop: CASSLTRQETKTQYF. The CDR3, as DNA: TGTGCCAGCAGCTTAACCAGACAGGAAACGAAGACCCAGTACTTC.

CDR3 in DNA: TGTGCCACCGTAGGAAACCGGGTCTCCAATCAGCCCCAGCATTTT. It codes for CATVGNRVSNQPQHF. V and J are TRBV6-1 and TRBJ1-5; D call uncertain. V was cut by 10 bases and J by 3 bases, with 19 bases left in between. The length of the CDR3 is 15 residues. The V gene's germline CDR1 is MNHNS and CDR2 SASEGT.